This T cell receptor beta chain came from a study of blood T cells in healthy people across ages. This clonotype was detected ten times or more. Its target is not known. The second PCR ran roughly 6 to 12 cycles with a sample-barcoded 5' primer and J-beta primers. The template-switch adaptor was a 5' adaptor with 12 random nucleotides. It tagged each cDNA molecule. MiXCR was run by TCRdb on the 5' RACE reads, yielding one entry per CDR3 protein. The table lists hundreds of thousands of distinct CDR3 sequences, approximately 52% of them singletons, with approximately 12% in the top ten. Study results and limitations: Naive and antigen-experienced cells were not separated, limiting conclusive comparison. Diversity was estimated from one million T cells, and these estimates were considered underestimates. With naive T cell percentage, TCR beta diversity showed a strong correlation.

V lost 5 bases, J lost 4 bases, and 6 bases stayed unmatched. Germline V gives CDR1 MNHEY, CDR2 SVGAGI. CDR3 length: 16 residues. The rearrangement links TRBV6-5 to TRBJ2-1; 12 positions agree with TRBD2. The sequencing sample was made of blood. The source is a woman aged 80 or over in good health. The CDR3 here is CASSLRLAGAYNEQFF. CDR3 DNA: TGTGCCAGCAGTCTCCGACTAGCGGGGGCTTACAATGAGCAGTTCTTC.